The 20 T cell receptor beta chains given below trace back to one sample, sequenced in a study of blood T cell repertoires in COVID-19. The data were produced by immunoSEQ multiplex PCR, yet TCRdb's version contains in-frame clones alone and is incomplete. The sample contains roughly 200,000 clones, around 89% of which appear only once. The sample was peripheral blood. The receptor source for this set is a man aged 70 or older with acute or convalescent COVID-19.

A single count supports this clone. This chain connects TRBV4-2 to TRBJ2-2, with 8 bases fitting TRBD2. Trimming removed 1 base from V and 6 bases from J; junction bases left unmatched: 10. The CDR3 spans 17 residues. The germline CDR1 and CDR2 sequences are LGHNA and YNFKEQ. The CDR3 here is CASSQVFPAGASGELFF. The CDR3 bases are TGTGCCAGCAGCCAAGTGTTCCCAGCGGGAGCGTCCGGGGAGCTGTTTTTT.

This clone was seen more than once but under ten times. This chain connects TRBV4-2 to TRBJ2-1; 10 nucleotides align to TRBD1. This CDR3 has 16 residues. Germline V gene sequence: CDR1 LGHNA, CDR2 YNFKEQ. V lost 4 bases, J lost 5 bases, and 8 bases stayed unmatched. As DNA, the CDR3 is TGTGCCAGCAGCCTTCGGGACAGGGGAAATCACAATGAGCAGTTCTTC. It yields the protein CASSLRDRGNHNEQFF.

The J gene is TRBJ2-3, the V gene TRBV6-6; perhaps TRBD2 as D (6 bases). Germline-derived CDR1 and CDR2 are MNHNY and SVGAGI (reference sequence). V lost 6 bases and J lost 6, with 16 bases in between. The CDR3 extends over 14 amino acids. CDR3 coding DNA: TGTGCCAGCAGCAACTCGGGAGACTGGGATACGCAGTATTTT. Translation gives CASSNSGDWDTQYF.

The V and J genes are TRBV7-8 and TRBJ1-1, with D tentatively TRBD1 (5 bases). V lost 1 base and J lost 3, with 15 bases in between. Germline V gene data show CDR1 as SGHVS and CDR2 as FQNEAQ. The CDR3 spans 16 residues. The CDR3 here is CASSLGRGRWDTEAFF. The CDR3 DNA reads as TGTGCCAGCAGCTTAGGGAGGGGTCGGTGGGACACTGAAGCTTTCTTT.

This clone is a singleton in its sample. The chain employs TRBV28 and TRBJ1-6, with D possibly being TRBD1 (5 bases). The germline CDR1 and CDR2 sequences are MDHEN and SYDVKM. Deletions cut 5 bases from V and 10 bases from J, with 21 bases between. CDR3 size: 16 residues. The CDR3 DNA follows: TGTGCCAGCAGTGGGGACTCCCTAATTACGAACTCACCCCTCCACTTT. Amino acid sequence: CASSGDSLITNSPLHF.

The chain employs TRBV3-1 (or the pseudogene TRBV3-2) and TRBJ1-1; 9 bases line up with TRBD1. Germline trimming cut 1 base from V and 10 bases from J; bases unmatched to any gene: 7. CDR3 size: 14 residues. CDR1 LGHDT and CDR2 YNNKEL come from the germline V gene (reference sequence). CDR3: CASSQVGQGTVAFF. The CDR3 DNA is TGTGCCAGCAGCCAAGTGGGACAGGGAACGGTAGCTTTCTTT.

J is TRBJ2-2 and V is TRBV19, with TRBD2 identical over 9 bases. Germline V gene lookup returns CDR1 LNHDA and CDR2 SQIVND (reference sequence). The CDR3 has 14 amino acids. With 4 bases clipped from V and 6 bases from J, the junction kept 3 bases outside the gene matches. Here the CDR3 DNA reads TGTGCCAGTAGTAATAGCGGGAGATCCGGGGAGCTGTTTTTT. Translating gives CASSNSGRSGELFF. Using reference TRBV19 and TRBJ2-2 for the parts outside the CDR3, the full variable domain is DGGITQSPKYLFRKEGQNVTLSCEQNLNHDAMYWYRQDPGQGLRLIYYSQIVNDFQKGDIAEGYSVSREKKESFPLTVTSAQKNPTAFYLCASSNSGRSGELFFGEGSRLTVL.

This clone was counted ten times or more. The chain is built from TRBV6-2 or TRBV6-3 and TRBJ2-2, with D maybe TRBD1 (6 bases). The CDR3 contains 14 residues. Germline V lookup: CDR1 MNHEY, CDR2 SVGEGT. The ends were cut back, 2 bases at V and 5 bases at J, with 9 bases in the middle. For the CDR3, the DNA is TGTGCCAGCAGTTACCAGGGGCTAACCGGGGAGCTGTTTTTT. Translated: CASSYQGLTGELFF.

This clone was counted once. The CDR3 is CASSQGRDSAGSGNTIYF. CDR3 bases: TGCGCCAGCAGCCAGGGCCGGGACAGTGCCGGCTCTGGAAACACCATATATTTT. The chain carries TRBV4-1 and TRBJ1-3, with TRBD1 matching 7 bases. The V segment lost 3 bases and the J segment 0 bases; nucleotides outside the gene matches: 11. Per germline, CDR1 MGHRA and CDR2 YSYEKL. The CDR3 length is 18 residues.

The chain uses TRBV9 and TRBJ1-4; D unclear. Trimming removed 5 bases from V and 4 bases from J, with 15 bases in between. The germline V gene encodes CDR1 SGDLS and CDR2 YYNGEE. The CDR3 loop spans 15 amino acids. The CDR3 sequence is CASSSRELNNEKLFF. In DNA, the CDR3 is TGTGCCAGCAGTTCACGGGAGCTCAATAATGAAAAACTGTTTTTT.

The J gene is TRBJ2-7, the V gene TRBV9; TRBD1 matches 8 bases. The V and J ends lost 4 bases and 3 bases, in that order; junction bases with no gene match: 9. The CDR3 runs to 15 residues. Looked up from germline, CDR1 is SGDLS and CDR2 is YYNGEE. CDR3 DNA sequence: TGTGCCAGCAGCCCCGGGACAGGAGGAATCTACGAGCAGTACTTC. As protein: CASSPGTGGIYEQYF.

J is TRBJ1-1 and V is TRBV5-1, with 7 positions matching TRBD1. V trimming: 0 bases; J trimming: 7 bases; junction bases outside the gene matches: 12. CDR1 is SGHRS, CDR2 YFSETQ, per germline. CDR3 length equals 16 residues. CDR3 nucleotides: TGCGCCAGCAGCTTGGCCGCCACGACAGGGTTCAATGAAGCTTTCTTT. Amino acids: CASSLAATTGFNEAFF.

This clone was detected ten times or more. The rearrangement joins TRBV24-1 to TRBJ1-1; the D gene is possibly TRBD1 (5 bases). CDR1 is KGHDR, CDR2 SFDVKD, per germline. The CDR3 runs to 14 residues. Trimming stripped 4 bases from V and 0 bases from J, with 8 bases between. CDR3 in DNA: TGTGCCACCAGTGACCTGGACATGAACACTGAAGCTTTCTTT. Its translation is CATSDLDMNTEAFF.

The CDR3 nucleotides read TGTGCCAGCAGTTACTCGGGCTGGGTATCCCCCTACGAGCAGTACTTC. The encoded protein is CASSYSGWVSPYEQYF. The rearrangement uses TRBV6-2 or TRBV6-3 and TRBJ2-7; D unresolved. This CDR3 comprises 16 residues. Deletions cut 0 bases from V and 2 bases from J, with 14 bases between. Germline V gives CDR1 MNHEY, CDR2 SVGEGT.

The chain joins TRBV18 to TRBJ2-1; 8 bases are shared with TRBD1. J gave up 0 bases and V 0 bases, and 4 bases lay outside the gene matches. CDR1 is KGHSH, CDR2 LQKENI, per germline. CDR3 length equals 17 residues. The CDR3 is CASSPPRGTGSYNEQFF. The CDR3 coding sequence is TGTGCCAGCTCACCACCAAGGGGGACAGGCTCCTACAATGAGCAGTTCTTC.

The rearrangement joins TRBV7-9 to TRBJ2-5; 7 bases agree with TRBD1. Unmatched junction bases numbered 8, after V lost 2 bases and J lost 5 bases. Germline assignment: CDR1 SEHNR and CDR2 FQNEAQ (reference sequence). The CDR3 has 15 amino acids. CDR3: CASSLLAGGVETQYF. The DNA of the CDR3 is TGTGCCAGCAGCTTACTGGCAGGGGGAGTGGAGACCCAGTACTTC.

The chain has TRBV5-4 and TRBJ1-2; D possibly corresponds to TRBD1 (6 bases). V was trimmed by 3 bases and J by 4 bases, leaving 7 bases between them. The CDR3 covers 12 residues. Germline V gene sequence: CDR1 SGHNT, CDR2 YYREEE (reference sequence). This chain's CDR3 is CASSSGVYGYTF. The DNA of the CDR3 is TGTGCCAGCAGCTCAGGGGTCTATGGCTACACCTTC.

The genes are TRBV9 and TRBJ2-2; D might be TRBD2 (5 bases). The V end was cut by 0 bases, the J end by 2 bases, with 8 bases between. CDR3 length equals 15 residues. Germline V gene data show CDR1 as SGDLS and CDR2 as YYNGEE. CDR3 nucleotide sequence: TGTGCCAGCAGCGTAGGTAGCGTAAACACCGGGGAGCTGTTTTTT. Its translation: CASSVGSVNTGELFF.

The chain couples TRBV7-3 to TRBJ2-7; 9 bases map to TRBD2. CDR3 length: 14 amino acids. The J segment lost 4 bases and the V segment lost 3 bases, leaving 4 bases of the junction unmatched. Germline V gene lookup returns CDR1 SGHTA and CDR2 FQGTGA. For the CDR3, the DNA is TGTGCCAGCAGCTTTGCGGCGGGAGGGTACGAGCAGTACTTC. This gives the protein CASSFAAGGYEQYF.

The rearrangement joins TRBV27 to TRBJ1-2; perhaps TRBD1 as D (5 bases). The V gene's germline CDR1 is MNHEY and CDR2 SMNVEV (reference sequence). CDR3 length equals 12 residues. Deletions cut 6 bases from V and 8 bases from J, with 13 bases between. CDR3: CASRVMGGGYTF. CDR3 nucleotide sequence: TGTGCCAGCAGAGTAATGGGGGGAGGCTACACCTTC.